The 14 T cell receptor beta chains below were found in one sample sequenced in a study of cytomegalovirus exposure and HLA in healthy donors. PCR involved 60 Vbeta and 13 Jbeta primers. Assay: immunoSEQ multiplex PCR; the TCRdb copy retains only in-frame clones and omits some. The sample includes about 180,000 clones, 70% to 80% of them seen just once. The sample taken for sequencing was PBMCs. Receptor source: an older woman in good health and CMV-seropositive.

The rearrangement uses TRBV4-2 and TRBJ1-3; the match to TRBD1 covers 8 bases. The CDR3 runs to 14 residues. Germline V gene data show CDR1 as LGHNA and CDR2 as YNFKEQ. Losses at the gene ends were 5 bases for V and 8 bases for J; bases not matched to a gene: 8. The CDR3 nucleotides are TGTGCCAGCAGCTCCTGGACAGGGAAAGACACCATATATTTT. Encoded protein: CASSSWTGKDTIYF.

The chain has TRBV27 and TRBJ1-1; D remains unclear. The CDR3 is made up of 10 amino acids. The V gene lost 4 bases and the J gene lost 14 bases, with 11 bases spanning the gap. CDR1 and CDR2 from the germline V gene are MNHEY and SMNVEV (reference sequence). This CDR3 reads CASSSIWEFF. The DNA for the CDR3 is TGTGCCAGCAGTTCCATTTGGGAGTTCTTT.

CDR3 coding DNA: TGTGCCAGTAGAAGGGACAGGGGTCCAGATCAGCCCCAGCATTTT. Protein sequence: CASRRDRGPDQPQHF. The chain uses TRBV19 and TRBJ1-5; 10 nucleotides agree with TRBD1. The germline CDR1 and CDR2 sequences are LNHDA and SQIVND (reference sequence). CDR3 length equals 15 residues. Germline trimming cut 6 bases from V and 5 bases from J; bases unmatched to any gene: 7. The full variable domain, completed using reference TRBV19 and TRBJ1-5, is DGGITQSPKYLFRKEGQNVTLSCEQNLNHDAMYWYRQDPGQGLRLIYYSQIVNDFQKGDIAEGYSVSREKKESFPLTVTSAQKNPTAFYLCASRRDRGPDQPQHFGDGTRLSIL.

Written as DNA, the CDR3 is TGTGCCACCAGCACCAGAGGGGGGGCTGGTAGGGATGAGCAGTTCTTC. This sequence encodes CATSTRGGAGRDEQFF. The rearrangement uses TRBV15 and TRBJ2-1; the D gene is possibly TRBD2 (7 bases). V was cut by 4 bases and J by 8 bases, with 21 bases left in between. CDR3 length: 16 amino acids. Germline-derived CDR1 and CDR2 are LNHNV and YYDKDF (reference sequence).

This clone was seen a handful of times. The chain recombines TRBV9 with TRBJ2-1; D might be TRBD1 (5 bases). Germline CDR1 reads SGDLS; CDR2 reads YYNGEE. V lost 3 bases, J lost 1 base, and 11 bases lay in between. CDR3 length: 15 residues. CDR3 DNA: TGTGCCAGCAGCGCCGAAGGGGAATCCTACAATGAGCAGTTCTTC. Protein: CASSAEGESYNEQFF.

This sequence joins TRBV7-9 and TRBJ1-1; the match to TRBD1 covers 10 bases. The V gene's germline CDR1 is SEHNR and CDR2 FQNEAQ (reference sequence). J lost 5 bases, V lost 5 bases, and 8 bases had no gene match. The CDR3 extends over 15 amino acids. The CDR3 region is CASSLGQGVGTEAFF. The DNA for the CDR3 is TGTGCCAGCAGCCTTGGACAGGGGGTAGGGACTGAAGCTTTCTTT.

The chain combines TRBV5-1 with TRBJ2-3; D gene unclear. This CDR3 has 14 residues. Trimming removed 1 base from V and 3 bases from J, with 9 bases in between. Germline V lookup: CDR1 SGHRS, CDR2 YFSETQ. The CDR3 loop is CASSLNAATDTQYF. CDR3 sequence (DNA): TGCGCCAGCAGCTTGAATGCCGCGACAGATACGCAGTATTTT.

This clone has only a few counts. The rearrangement joins TRBV19 to TRBJ2-7; 8 bases agree with TRBD1. The CDR3 sequence is 13 residues long. V lost 4 bases, J lost 7 bases, and 6 bases stayed unmatched. Germline V gene data show CDR1 as LNHDA and CDR2 as SQIVND (reference sequence). The CDR3 reads CASSTDRGGEQYF. The CDR3 nucleotides are TGTGCCAGTAGTACCGACAGGGGTGGAGAGCAGTACTTC. The full variable domain, with the rest looked up from reference TRBV19 and TRBJ2-7, is DGGITQSPKYLFRKEGQNVTLSCEQNLNHDAMYWYRQDPGQGLRLIYYSQIVNDFQKGDIAEGYSVSREKKESFPLTVTSAQKNPTAFYLCASSTDRGGEQYFGPGTRLTVT.

This clone was observed a single time. Written as DNA, the CDR3 is TGCGCCAGCAGCCTTACACCGACTAGCGGGAGTCGTGATACGCAGTATTTT. This gives the protein CASSLTPTSGSRDTQYF. The rearrangement uses TRBV5-1 and TRBJ2-3, with 12 bases identical to TRBD2. The CDR3 has 17 residues. Germline V gene sequence: CDR1 SGHRS, CDR2 YFSETQ. Trimming took 4 bases from V and 6 from J; bases not matched to a gene: 12.

The chain is built from TRBV5-1 and TRBJ2-7; weak D call: TRBD1 (6 bases). Per the germline V gene, CDR1 is SGHRS and CDR2 is YFSETQ. The CDR3 extends over 13 amino acids. Trimming cost V 0 bases and J 3 bases, with 7 bases left between them. The CDR3 sequence: CASSLAQGYEQYF. The DNA for the CDR3 is TGCGCCAGCAGCTTGGCACAGGGCTACGAGCAGTACTTC.

The genes are TRBV7-8 and TRBJ1-3, with 8 positions matching TRBD1. The CDR3 is 15 amino acids. Germline V gene lookup returns CDR1 SGHVS and CDR2 FQNEAQ. Germline trimming cut 8 bases from V and 0 bases from J; bases unmatched to any gene: 6. DNA for the CDR3: TGTGCCAGCGGTAAAGGACAGGGCTCTGGAAACACCATATATTTT. Its protein product is CASGKGQGSGNTIYF.

This chain connects TRBV9 to TRBJ2-7, with 11 bases identical to TRBD2. There are 14 residues in the CDR3. Per the germline V gene, CDR1 is SGDLS and CDR2 is YYNGEE. Trimming took 8 bases from V and 5 from J; bases not matched to a gene: 9. CDR3 in amino acids: CARNQTSGNDEQYF. CDR3 nucleotide sequence: TGTGCCAGGAACCAGACTAGCGGGAACGACGAGCAGTACTTC. Drawing the rest from reference TRBV9 and TRBJ2-7, the complete variable domain is DSGVTQTPKHLITATGQRVTLRCSPRSGDLSVYWYQQSLDQGLQFLIQYYNGEERAKGNILERFSAQQFPDLHSELNLSSLELGDSALYFCARNQTSGNDEQYFGPGTRLTVT.

The V gene is TRBV29-1, the J gene TRBJ2-7; tentative D call: TRBD2 (6 bases). Trimming shortened V by 6 bases and J by 6 bases, and 12 bases separated the two germline ends. Germline V CDR1 and CDR2: SQVTM, ANQGSEA. The CDR3 covers 11 residues. The CDR3 loop reads CSVSSAAEQYF. CDR3 nucleotides: TGCAGCGTGTCTAGCGCGGCCGAGCAGTACTTC.

The genes are TRBV30 and TRBJ1-5; weak D call: TRBD1 (5 bases). The germline gives CDR1 GTSNPN, CDR2 SVGIG (reference sequence). This CDR3 is built from 13 residues. V shed 5 bases and J shed 0 bases, with 8 bases lying between them. CDR3 in DNA: TGTGCCTGGCAGGGATCTAGCAATCAGCCCCAGCATTTT. It translates to CAWQGSSNQPQHF.